The rows below give T cell receptor beta chains drawn from one sample of a study of blood T cell repertoires in COVID-19. Repertoires were generated with immunoSEQ multiplex PCR, while TCRdb's copy carries only in-frame clones and drops some. The sample shows about 150,000 clones, approximately 81% of them seen only once. The source material was peripheral blood. The receptors were sampled from a young man with active or convalescent COVID-19. The CDR3 runs from the conserved cysteine through the conserved F or W. The order of the fields is CDR3 DNA, CDR3 protein, CDR3 length, D gene, V gene, clone size, J gene. The D gene is left open where the match is weak. Only some rows state a clone size, as once, few, many or a class for expanded clones.

DNA: TGCGCCAGCAGCTTGGCGGGGGTTCGCTCTGGGGCCAACGTCCTGACTTTC
CDR3: CASSLAGVRSGANVLTF
length: 17
D: NA
V: TRBV5-1
size: NA
J: TRBJ2-6

DNA: TGTGCCTGGAGGAGGGACAGGGCCATCCGGTATGGCTACACCTTC
CDR3: CAWRRDRAIRYGYTF
length: 15
D: TRBD1
V: TRBV30
size: NA
J: TRBJ1-2

DNA: TGTGCCAGCAGTGACTCACAGGGCCCAGATACGCAGTATTTT
CDR3: CASSDSQGPDTQYF
length: 14
D: NA
V: TRBV6-4
size: few
J: TRBJ2-3

DNA: TGTGCCAGCAGTTCTCACCGGGATCAGCCCCAGCATTTT
CDR3: CASSSHRDQPQHF
length: 13
D: NA
V: TRBV28
size: NA
J: TRBJ1-5

DNA: TGTGCCAGCAGCTTAAGAGGGACAGGGGGGTTATACGAGCAGTACTTC
CDR3: CASSLRGTGGLYEQYF
length: 16
D: TRBD1
V: TRBV13
size: NA
J: TRBJ2-7

DNA: TGTGCCAGCAGCTTGGCGGGAGTGGGAGAGACCCAGTACTTC
CDR3: CASSLAGVGETQYF
length: 14
D: NA
V: TRBV5-4
size: NA
J: TRBJ2-5

DNA: TGTGCCAGCAGAAAGGGACTTACGAACACCGGGGAGCTGTTTTTT
CDR3: CASRKGLTNTGELFF
length: 15
D: NA
V: TRBV5-5
size: NA
J: TRBJ2-2

DNA: TGTGCCAGCAGTGACTCGACTAGCGGGGGGGCAGATACGCAGTATTTT
CDR3: CASSDSTSGGADTQYF
length: 16
D: TRBD2
V: TRBV6-4
size: NA
J: TRBJ2-3

DNA: TGCGCCAGCAGTTTCTACCGGACAGGCCTGGCTGAAGCTTTCTTT
CDR3: CASSFYRTGLAEAFF
length: 15
D: TRBD1
V: TRBV10-1
size: NA
J: TRBJ1-1

DNA: TGTGCCAGCAGCTATAGCGGGGTGGAGACCCAGTACTTC
CDR3: CASSYSGVETQYF
length: 13
D: TRBD2
V: TRBV9
size: NA
J: TRBJ2-5

DNA: TGCAGCGTTGATCGGGGGGGTAACACCGGGGAGCTGTTTTTT
CDR3: CSVDRGGNTGELFF
length: 14
D: TRBD2
V: TRBV29-1
size: few
J: TRBJ2-2

DNA: TGTGCCAGCAGTCCGGGACAGGGCAGCTACGAGCAGTACTTC
CDR3: CASSPGQGSYEQYF
length: 14
D: TRBD1
V: TRBV6-5
size: NA
J: TRBJ2-7

DNA: TGTGCCAGCAGCCCTGGACTAGCGGGAGAGCGCGAGCAGTACTTC
CDR3: CASSPGLAGEREQYF
length: 15
D: TRBD2
V: TRBV3-1/TRBV3-2
size: NA
J: TRBJ2-7

DNA: TGCGCCAGCAGCTTGTTAGGTCTTCCGGCCCCCTTAGCGGGCGATTCACCCCTCCACTTT
CDR3: CASSLLGLPAPLAGDSPLHF
length: 20
D: NA
V: TRBV5-1
size: NA
J: TRBJ1-6

DNA: TGCGCCAGCAGCCAAGGACCCGGGACAGGGAGTAACAATGAGCAGTTCTTC
CDR3: CASSQGPGTGSNNEQFF
length: 17
D: TRBD1
V: TRBV4-1
size: NA
J: TRBJ2-1

DNA: TGCGCCAGCAGCTTCGGACAGGGCCGTCATGAAAAACTGTTTTTT
CDR3: CASSFGQGRHEKLFF
length: 15
D: TRBD1
V: TRBV5-1
size: NA
J: TRBJ1-4

DNA: TGCGCCAGCAGTGAACAGCGGGGGGGGACAGATACGCAGTATTTT
CDR3: CASSEQRGGTDTQYF
length: 15
D: TRBD2
V: TRBV10-2
size: NA
J: TRBJ2-3

DNA: TGTGCCAGCAGCTTAACGAGGGTAGCGGGAGGGCCCAATGAGCAGTTCTTC
CDR3: CASSLTRVAGGPNEQFF
length: 17
D: TRBD2
V: TRBV7-3
size: NA
J: TRBJ2-1

DNA: TGTGCCAGCAGCCGATCGAACAGGGGGCCGGCTAATGAAAAACTGTTTTTT
CDR3: CASSRSNRGPANEKLFF
length: 17
D: TRBD1
V: TRBV14
size: NA
J: TRBJ1-4

DNA: TGTGCCAGCCGAGACAGGGGGAACATTCAGTACTTC
CDR3: CASRDRGNIQYF
length: 12
D: TRBD1
V: TRBV6-5
size: NA
J: TRBJ2-4

DNA: TGTGCCAGCAGTGCCCCGGGGACTAATGAAAAACTGTTTTTT
CDR3: CASSAPGTNEKLFF
length: 14
D: NA
V: TRBV7-9
size: NA
J: TRBJ1-4

DNA: TGTGCCAGCAGTTCCGCTAGCGGGATTCAAGGCGAGCAGTACTTC
CDR3: CASSSASGIQGEQYF
length: 15
D: TRBD2
V: TRBV6-5
size: once
J: TRBJ2-7

DNA: TGTGCCAGTCTAACAGGGGGGAACGAGCAGTTCTTC
CDR3: CASLTGGNEQFF
length: 12
D: TRBD1
V: TRBV12-3/TRBV12-4
size: NA
J: TRBJ2-1

DNA: TGTGCCAGCAGGACAGATGCTGGAAACACCATATATTTT
CDR3: CASRTDAGNTIYF
length: 13
D: NA
V: TRBV6-5
size: NA
J: TRBJ1-3

DNA: TGTGCCAGCAGCGCCGGGACTAGCGGGGGCACAGATACGCAGTATTTT
CDR3: CASSAGTSGGTDTQYF
length: 16
D: TRBD2
V: TRBV7-9
size: NA
J: TRBJ2-3

DNA: TGTGCCAGCAGTAACGCGGGAGTGTACAATGAGCAGTTCTTC
CDR3: CASSNAGVYNEQFF
length: 14
D: TRBD2
V: TRBV28
size: NA
J: TRBJ2-1

DNA: TGTGCCAGCAGCGTAACGCAGTATAATTCACCCCTCCACTTT
CDR3: CASSVTQYNSPLHF
length: 14
D: NA
V: TRBV9
size: NA
J: TRBJ1-6

DNA: TGTGCCAGTAGTATAGAGGTCAGGGGGTATGGCTACACCTTC
CDR3: CASSIEVRGYGYTF
length: 14
D: TRBD1
V: TRBV19
size: few
J: TRBJ1-2

DNA: TGTGCCAGCAGCCAGGGAAGGGGTGCCGGGGAGCTGTTTTTT
CDR3: CASSQGRGAGELFF
length: 14
D: NA
V: TRBV14
size: NA
J: TRBJ2-2

DNA: TGTGCCAGTACCTCCAGGGGGACAGACACCGGGGAGCTGTTTTTT
CDR3: CASTSRGTDTGELFF
length: 15
D: TRBD1
V: TRBV19
size: few
J: TRBJ2-2

DNA: TGTGCCAGCAGACCCGGGACAGGGACTCTCTACGAGCAGTACTTC
CDR3: CASRPGTGTLYEQYF
length: 15
D: TRBD1
V: TRBV28
size: NA
J: TRBJ2-7

DNA: TGTGCCAGCAGCTTAGTAGTGAACACTGAAGCTTTCTTT
CDR3: CASSLVVNTEAFF
length: 13
D: NA
V: TRBV7-6
size: NA
J: TRBJ1-1

DNA: TGCGCCAGCAGTGAGTCGGGAGACATTCGATACAATGAGCAGTTCTTC
CDR3: CASSESGDIRYNEQFF
length: 16
D: NA
V: TRBV10-1
size: NA
J: TRBJ2-1

DNA: TGTGCCAGCAGCTTCACCGCCGGGACTAGCGGGGGGTCAGATACGCAGTATTTT
CDR3: CASSFTAGTSGGSDTQYF
length: 18
D: TRBD2
V: TRBV9
size: NA
J: TRBJ2-3

DNA: TGCGCCAGCAGTATACTGGTGAGGGGGAGACAGGCAATCAGCACAGATACGCAGTATTTT
CDR3: CASSILVRGRQAISTDTQYF
length: 20
D: NA
V: TRBV4-3
size: NA
J: TRBJ2-3

DNA: TGCGCCAGCCTCCACCGGGACAGGCATTCTGGAAACACCATATATTTT
CDR3: CASLHRDRHSGNTIYF
length: 16
D: TRBD1
V: TRBV5-1
size: NA
J: TRBJ1-3

DNA: TGTGCCAGCAGCACACTCGGGGTAGGCGGCCCCTACGAGCAGTACTTC
CDR3: CASSTLGVGGPYEQYF
length: 16
D: NA
V: TRBV28
size: NA
J: TRBJ2-7

DNA: TGTGCCAGCAGCTTAAGCGGGACAGGGTCTACTTCCTTC
CDR3: CASSLSGTGSTSF
length: 13
D: TRBD1
V: TRBV7-9
size: NA
J: TRBJ1-2

DNA: TGTGCCAGCAGCCCACAGACAGGGCCTGGCGGCTACACCTTC
CDR3: CASSPQTGPGGYTF
length: 14
D: TRBD1
V: TRBV7-2
size: NA
J: TRBJ1-2

DNA: TGTGCCAGCAGCCTCGACAGGGCAGATACGCAGTATTTT
CDR3: CASSLDRADTQYF
length: 13
D: TRBD1
V: TRBV4-2
size: NA
J: TRBJ2-3

DNA: TGCAGTGCTAGTCCGGGGTCATATGAGCAGTTCTTC
CDR3: CSASPGSYEQFF
length: 12
D: NA
V: TRBV20-1
size: NA
J: TRBJ2-1

DNA: TGTGCCAGCACTAGAGGGATGAGGGCTTTCTTT
CDR3: CASTRGMRAFF
length: 11
D: NA
V: TRBV12-3/TRBV12-4
size: NA
J: TRBJ1-1